This T cell receptor (beta chain) comes out of a study of blood T cells in healthy people across ages. Study overall: Template switching picked up about one barcoded beta molecule for each two T cells.

Donors were healthy Caucasian individuals from Russia aged roughly 6 to 95. V lost 3 bases and J lost 6; bases outside the gene matches: 12. CDR3 length: 15 residues. CDR1 is DFQATT and CDR2 is SNEGSKA in the germline V gene (reference sequence). PCR was performed a second time for about 7 to 12 cycles using a sample-barcoded 5' primer and a J-beta primer mix. Via MiXCR, TCRdb re-called the 5' RACE reads, giving one row per CDR3 protein. The table includes hundreds of thousands of distinct CDR3 sequences, around 31% detected once. Study results and caveats: Nothing was known about donor CMV status, and this possibly confounded expanded clonotype changes. The fall in TCR beta diversity per million T cells was roughly linear with age.

This clonotype occurred many times. Antigen: not known. The sequenced sample consisted of blood. This receptor was taken from a woman older than 75 in good health. The gene calls are TRBV20-1 and TRBJ2-7; 9 bases align to TRBD1. The CDR3 DNA sequence: TGCAGTGCTAGGGCTGGTGGGACAGGGACCATCGAGCAGTACTTC. Amino acid sequence: CSARAGGTGTIEQYF.